Listed below are T cell receptor beta chains from one sample, sequenced in a study of shared clonotypes between healthy human individuals. The repertoire was sequenced with immunoSEQ multiplex PCR; TCRdb's copy has only in-frame clones and lacks some. Among about 820,000 clones listed, about 92% were seen once. Sequencing was carried out using naive CD8+ T cells sorted from blood. These receptors were collected from a man aged 25-45 years in good health. Both conserved end residues are part of each CDR3. The order of the fields is J gene, V gene, CDR3 protein.

J: TRBJ2-1
V: TRBV7-9
CDR3: CASSPTGFEQFF

J: TRBJ1-2
V: TRBV11-2
CDR3: CASSLVANYGYTF

J: TRBJ2-1
V: TRBV25-1
CDR3: CASSAWTDPSNEQFF

J: TRBJ2-1
V: TRBV2
CDR3: CASSDGTILGNEQFF

J: TRBJ2-2
V: TRBV10-3
CDR3: CAIGGTGGTLWTGELFF

J: TRBJ2-7
V: TRBV7-9
CDR3: CASSSPQLAVAYEQYF

J: TRBJ2-7
V: TRBV4-3
CDR3: CASSQDRGSGLEQYF

J: TRBJ2-7
V: TRBV9
CDR3: CASSATSQPYEQYF

J: TRBJ2-2
V: TRBV7-9
CDR3: CASSLLRSNTGELFF

J: TRBJ2-7
V: TRBV9
CDR3: CASSETTGTGDYEQYF

J: TRBJ2-1
V: TRBV28
CDR3: CASSLKYSGKRYNEQFF

J: TRBJ2-7
V: TRBV4-1
CDR3: CASSLLQGSGGVSYEQYF

J: TRBJ2-7
V: TRBV27
CDR3: CASSPAGGSSYEQYF

J: TRBJ2-5
V: TRBV7-6
CDR3: CASSPNGLTQYF

J: TRBJ2-3
V: TRBV29-1
CDR3: CSVDHNNRVAHYATDTQYF

J: TRBJ2-2
V: TRBV6-1
CDR3: CASSETGAGELFF